Presented here are 15 T cell receptor beta chains from one specimen sequenced in a study of T-cell memory formation after mild COVID-19. TCRdb used MiXCR to reprocess the 5' RACE reads, holding one entry per CDR3 protein. The table includes about 440,000 distinct CDR3 sequences, around 18% detected once. The sequencing sample was made of PBMCs or a T cell subset sorted from them (not recorded which). The receptors derive from an adult woman who had mild COVID-19 (a few samples of this study predate the infection). Cell type and time point are not known.

This clonotype was counted a few times. This chain links TRBV3-1 with TRBJ2-1; maybe TRBD2 (6 bases). The CDR3 spans 13 residues. Germline CDR1 reads LGHDT; CDR2 reads YNNKEL (reference sequence). The ends were cut back, 1 base at V and 8 bases at J, with 9 bases in the middle. CDR3 bases: TGTGCCAGCAGCCAAGCGCGGGGCCATGAGCAGTTCTTC. Translated, it gives CASSQARGHEQFF.

This clonotype was counted many times. The CDR3 loop reads CASSLGLAVSYEQYF. CDR3 DNA sequence: TGTGCCAGCAGCTTAGGGCTGGCAGTATCCTACGAGCAGTACTTC. The chain employs TRBV5-5 and TRBJ2-7; D is unresolved. CDR1 and CDR2 from the germline V gene are SGHKS and YYEKEE (reference sequence). V was clipped by 2 bases and J by 1 base, with 13 bases between them. The CDR3 runs 15 residues.

There are a few counts of this clonotype. The rearrangement uses TRBV7-9 and TRBJ2-3; a possible D gene is TRBD1 (6 bases). Germline CDR1 SEHNR, CDR2 FQNEAQ (reference sequence). With 2 bases removed from V and 6 bases from J, the gap between germline ends came to 12 bases. The length of the CDR3 is 14 residues. CDR3 loop: CASSLLGRGDTQYF. In DNA form, the CDR3 reads TGTGCCAGCAGCTTATTGGGCAGGGGCGATACGCAGTATTTT.

The chain uses TRBV5-1 and TRBJ1-1; D may be TRBD1 (6 bases). The germline V gene has CDR1 SGHRS and CDR2 YFSETQ. Trimming shortened V by 0 bases and J by 6 bases, and 15 bases separated the two germline ends. The CDR3 sequence is 15 residues long. The CDR3 sequence is CASSLEGTEGAEAFF. The CDR3 nucleotides are TGCGCCAGCAGCTTGGAAGGGACTGAGGGGGCTGAAGCTTTCTTT.

The rearrangement joins TRBV11-1 to TRBJ2-1; D possibly corresponds to TRBD1 (5 bases). In germline, CDR1 is SGHAT, CDR2 FQDESV (reference sequence). V was trimmed by 1 base and J by 8 bases, leaving 15 bases between them. This CDR3 comprises 15 residues. Written as DNA, the CDR3 is TGTGCCAGCAGCTTAGGTCTCCCAAAAGGGGATGAGCAGTTCTTC. Translated: CASSLGLPKGDEQFF.

The chain recombines TRBV6-6 with TRBJ1-5; 10 nucleotides align to TRBD1. V shed 5 bases, J shed 6 bases, and the junction held 7 bases outside the gene matches. CDR3 size: 15 residues. Germline values: CDR1 MNHNY, CDR2 SVGAGI (reference sequence). Here the CDR3 DNA reads TGTGCCAGCAGTCCGGGACAGGGGATCGGTCAGCCCCAGCATTTT. Translation: CASSPGQGIGQPQHF.

This clonotype occurred many times. This CDR3 reads CATGQGMGETQYF. The CDR3 DNA sequence: TGTGCCACCGGACAGGGTATGGGAGAGACCCAGTACTTC. The gene calls are TRBV7-3 and TRBJ2-5; 8 bases line up with TRBD1. CDR1 is SGHTA, CDR2 FQGTGA, per germline. The CDR3 consists of 13 residues. V lost 10 bases, J lost 4 bases, and 8 bases stayed unmatched.

The chain recombines TRBV7-8 with TRBJ2-2; 7 bases are a match to TRBD2. The germline V gene encodes CDR1 SGHVS and CDR2 FQNEAQ. With 5 bases clipped from V and 4 bases from J, the junction kept 13 bases outside the gene matches. CDR3 length: 17 amino acids. CDR3 amino acids: CASSAWGGILATGELFF. Written as DNA, the CDR3 is TGTGCCAGCAGCGCGTGGGGGGGGATTTTGGCCACCGGGGAGCTGTTTTTT.

This clonotype has a count of ten or more. V usage is TRBV12-3 or TRBV12-4 and J usage is TRBJ2-7, with D uncertain. Trimming took 8 bases from V and 4 from J, leaving 6 bases between them. This CDR3 spans 10 amino acids. The DNA for the CDR3 is TGTGCCAGCCCCTTGTACGAGCAGTACTTC. Protein product: CASPLYEQYF.

The chain is built from TRBV3-1 and TRBJ2-3, with D tentatively TRBD1 or TRBD2 (5 bases each). V was cut by 1 base and J by 4 bases, with 24 bases left in between. The germline V gene has CDR1 LGHDT and CDR2 YNNKEL (reference sequence). CDR3 length: 19 amino acids. The CDR3 sequence is CASSQVLGSRGPHADTQYF. The DNA for the CDR3 is TGTGCCAGCAGCCAAGTCCTCGGCTCTCGGGGACCTCACGCAGATACGCAGTATTTT.

This clonotype was detected a few times. The genes are TRBV5-1 and TRBJ1-2; a weak D match, TRBD1 (6 bases). Germline CDR1 is SGHRS and CDR2 is YFSETQ. This CDR3 contains 15 residues. Trimming stripped 4 bases from V and 4 bases from J, with 17 bases between. The CDR3 nucleotides are TGCGCCAGCAGCCTTGAGCAGGGGCCCTCCTATGGCTACACCTTC. Its translation is CASSLEQGPSYGYTF.

This clonotype was seen only a few times. The chain employs TRBV12-5 and TRBJ2-1, with 10 positions matching TRBD2. Losses at the gene ends were 2 bases for V and 3 bases for J; bases not matched to a gene: 13. There are 19 residues in the CDR3. The germline V gene has CDR1 LGHNT and CDR2 FRNRAP. The CDR3 DNA sequence: TGTGCTAGTGGTTTGCGAGTACTAGCGGGACAAGAAATCTACAATGAGCAGTTCTTC. It specifies CASGLRVLAGQEIYNEQFF.

The V call is TRBV5-6, the J call TRBJ2-7, with a tentative D call TRBD1 (6 bases). Germline loops: CDR1 SGHDT, CDR2 YYEEEE. Trimming stripped 3 bases from V and 7 bases from J, with 14 bases between. The length of the CDR3 is 13 residues. CDR3 sequence: CASSSGWGQEQYF. DNA of the CDR3: TGTGCCAGCAGCTCGGGCTGGGGGCAGGAGCAGTACTTC.

The chain combines TRBV4-2 with TRBJ2-2; the D gene is possibly TRBD2 (6 bases). Deletions cut 0 bases from V and 0 bases from J, with 17 bases between. The CDR3 loop spans 19 amino acids. Germline lookup yields CDR1 LGHNA and CDR2 YNFKEQ. CDR3 region: CASSQDMFPGLPNTGELFF. In nucleotides, the CDR3 is TGTGCCAGCAGCCAAGACATGTTTCCGGGACTCCCGAACACCGGGGAGCTGTTTTTT.

The chain employs TRBV5-1 and TRBJ2-7; no definite D call. The ends were cut back, 4 bases at V and 0 bases at J, with 11 bases in the middle. The CDR3 extends over 14 amino acids. The germline V gene has CDR1 SGHRS and CDR2 YFSETQ. As DNA, the CDR3 is TGCGCCAGCAGCCCCTACGGTAGCTCCTACGAGCAGTACTTC. Protein product: CASSPYGSSYEQYF. Supplemented by reference TRBV5-1 and TRBJ2-7, the full variable domain reads KAGVTQTPRYLIKTRGQQVTLSCSPISGHRSVSWYQQTPGQGLQFLFEYFSETQRNKGNFPGRFSGRQFSNSRSEMNVSTLELGDSALYLCASSPYGSSYEQYFGPGTRLTVT.